These 8 T cell receptor beta chains originate from one sample sequenced in a study of T cell responses to AZD1222 COVID-19 vaccine. Here immunoSEQ multiplex PCR was the method, and the copy in TCRdb shows in-frame clones only, minus some. The top ten clones hold about 1.6% of a sample with roughly 160,000 clones, 75% to 95% of them seen once. The input for sequencing was peripheral blood, taken on day 0 of AZD1222 vaccination. These receptors all come from an adult in good health.

The CDR3 is CASSPPGSGGTGELFF. The CDR3 DNA is TGTGCCAGCAGCCCCCCCGGTAGCGGGGGGACCGGGGAGCTGTTTTTT. The rearrangement joins TRBV7-8 to TRBJ2-2; the match to TRBD2 covers 10 bases. V lost 5 bases and J lost 5; bases outside the gene matches: 8. CDR3 length: 16 amino acids. Germline V gene lookup returns CDR1 SGHVS and CDR2 FQNEAQ.

In its sample, this clone was seen a few times. The V call is TRBV11-2, the J call TRBJ1-6; D not certain. This CDR3 spans 15 amino acids. Looked up from germline, CDR1 is SGHAT and CDR2 is FQNNGV. V dropped 0 bases and J dropped 11 bases, with 14 bases sitting between them. CDR3 region: CASSLDRNLLTPLHF. In nucleotides, the CDR3 is TGTGCCAGCAGCTTAGATCGAAATCTCCTGACACCCCTCCACTTT.

This clone was seen just once. The chain couples TRBV6-2 or TRBV6-3 to TRBJ1-2; D unresolved. This CDR3 is built from 12 residues. Germline CDR1 MNHEY, CDR2 SVGEGT. V lost 5 bases and J lost 3, with 7 bases in between. DNA for the CDR3: TGTGCCAGCAGTGATCACGACTATGGCTACACCTTC. It yields the protein CASSDHDYGYTF.

The chain couples TRBV13 to TRBJ1-1; D remains ambiguous. From germline, CDR1 is PRHDT and CDR2 FYEKMQ (reference sequence). The CDR3 spans 14 residues. V lost 5 bases to trimming and J lost 1 base, with 11 bases between them. CDR3 sequence (DNA): TGTGCCAGCAGCACCCGATGGGCGAACACTGAAGCTTTCTTT. This translates into CASSTRWANTEAFF.

This sequence joins TRBV21-1 and TRBJ1-4; the table calls TRBD1, which could not be checked here. TRBV21-1 is labeled a pseudogene. This CDR3 region has 16 residues. CDR3 in DNA: TGTGCCAGCAGCAATAGGGGGACAGGGTGTTATGAAAAACTGTTTTTT. It specifies CASSNRGTGCYEKLFF.

The chain employs TRBV10-2 and TRBJ1-2, with D tentatively TRBD1 (5 bases). The length of the CDR3 is 13 residues. The V gene's germline CDR1 is WSHSY and CDR2 SAAADI. V was cut by 0 bases and J by 8 bases, with 10 bases left in between. CDR3 DNA: TGCGCCAGCAGTGAGTCAGGGGAGCGGGGCTACACCTTC. As protein: CASSESGERGYTF.

The gene calls are TRBV6-5 and TRBJ1-2, with no clear D. V gave up 4 bases and J gave up 0 bases, with 9 bases separating them. The CDR3 contains 14 residues. Looked up from germline, CDR1 is MNHEY and CDR2 is SVGAGI. CDR3 DNA: TGTGCCAGCAGTTCCCGGTCCTCTAACTATGGCTACACCTTC. Translated: CASSSRSSNYGYTF.

The genes are TRBV28 and TRBJ2-3; TRBD1 or TRBD2 may be the D gene (5 bases each). Per the germline V gene, CDR1 is MDHEN and CDR2 is SYDVKM. V dropped 2 bases and J dropped 1 base, with 19 bases sitting between them. The CDR3 is made up of 18 amino acids. CDR3: CASSLTDWAGTRTDTQYF. CDR3 DNA: TGTGCCAGCAGTTTAACGGACTGGGCCGGGACCCGCACAGATACGCAGTATTTT.